These T cell receptor beta chains were read from a single sample in a study of OX40 agonist ivuxolimab in advanced cancers. Clones were read by immunoSEQ multiplex PCR, and TCRdb kept only the in-frame ones, dropping some. The sample shows 30,000 or so clones, about 77% of them seen only once. The sample in question was CD4+ or CD8+ T cells sorted from blood, obtained in a trial of the OX40 agonist ivuxolimab. Every receptor here comes from an adult with an advanced solid tumor such as melanoma, head and neck, liver or kidney cancer. CDR3s include the opening cysteine and the closing phenylalanine or tryptophan. Expanded clones get a size class; other rows say once, few or many, or leave the size out.

cdr3_aa clone_size j_call v_call
CASSSWSSYEQYF NA TRBJ2-7 TRBV7-2
CASSFSQEQYF NA TRBJ2-7 TRBV5-6
CASRGMADTQYF NA TRBJ2-3 TRBV27
CASSVAYRESTEAFF NA TRBJ1-1 TRBV9
CASSQDFRGGNTEAFF NA TRBJ1-1 TRBV4-1
CASSYHRQYGYTF NA TRBJ1-2 TRBV10-3
CASSFTGQGPNTGELFF NA TRBJ2-2 TRBV4-1
CASSSRTGGGNDEQYF NA TRBJ2-7 TRBV19
CASSLVNTEAFF NA TRBJ1-1 TRBV14
CASSQSPGAPEGYTF NA TRBJ1-2 TRBV11-2
CASSAWEGTEAFF NA TRBJ1-1 TRBV7-8
CASSIGVGQPQHF NA TRBJ1-5 TRBV19
CASSYSSEKPQYF NA TRBJ2-3 TRBV6-5
CASTPRDSENTGELFF NA TRBJ2-2 TRBV7-9
CASGQGLSSGNTIYF NA TRBJ1-3 TRBV2
CASSYSQGSGNTIYF few TRBJ1-3 TRBV6-5
CASSYLGTDSGNTIYF NA TRBJ1-3 TRBV6-6
CASTAEGDAGEQYF NA TRBJ2-7 TRBV19
CASSEGTGDYGYTF once TRBJ1-2 TRBV13
CASSLGGVVREKLFF NA TRBJ1-4 TRBV5-6
CASSFGTANEQFF NA TRBJ2-1 TRBV28
CASSSLRGAYSYNEQFF once TRBJ2-1 TRBV9
CASSRGPAYNEQFF NA TRBJ2-1 TRBV14
CASSLVTQETQYF NA TRBJ2-5 TRBV7-9
CASSSMTGQETQYF NA TRBJ2-5 TRBV13
CASSSQGRNQPQHF NA TRBJ1-5 TRBV6-5
CASSHSNSGGIPSGEQFF NA TRBJ2-1 TRBV4-3
CASRDNPGQGGSTGELFF medium-sized TRBJ2-2 TRBV2
CASQIGIDGYTF once TRBJ1-2 TRBV6-1
CASSVGTVLQETQYF NA TRBJ2-5 TRBV9
CASSVPRAGGGLVADTQYF NA TRBJ2-3 TRBV9
CAWKRGAYEQYF NA TRBJ2-7 TRBV30
CASSPASGTAEQYF NA TRBJ2-7 TRBV6-5
CASSRGGVESETQYF NA TRBJ2-5 TRBV4-3
CASSIHPDRVRGYTF NA TRBJ1-2 TRBV6-5
CASSQRGLAGGSRETQYF NA TRBJ2-5 TRBV5-1
CASSLGTARGFQETQYF NA TRBJ2-5 TRBV7-7
CASSMTGNYGYTF few TRBJ1-2 TRBV19
CASSVFRGQGNTIYF NA TRBJ1-3 TRBV2
CASSPGVSQYNEQFF NA TRBJ2-1 TRBV18
CASSLTGNEQFF NA TRBJ2-1 TRBV7-8
CASSLGQGAYSPLHF NA TRBJ1-6 TRBV7-6
CASSRDRVDRGGYTF once TRBJ1-2 TRBV7-2
CASSPRGGGNTQYF few TRBJ2-3 TRBV9
CASSQQTGWNTEAFF few TRBJ1-1 TRBV27
CASSYSSSGVNSPLHF few TRBJ1-6 TRBV6-5
CASSQDLLDTGELFF NA TRBJ2-2 TRBV4-2
CASVEVDRIYGYTF NA TRBJ1-2 TRBV12-5